The 14 T cell receptor beta chains in this list originate from one sample, sequenced in a study of identifying expanded T cells in peripheral blood. TCRdb's table, derived via immunoSEQ multiplex PCR, lists solely in-frame clones and lacks some. This table holds approximately 83,000 clones, about 88% found once. Sequencing was performed on blood. All receptors come from a person aged 18-70 years in good health.

The rearrangement uses TRBV7-9 and TRBJ1-2, with 8 bases identical to TRBD1. The CDR3 runs 17 residues. Trimming removed 3 bases from V and 7 bases from J; junction bases left unmatched: 16. Germline CDR1 and CDR2: SEHNR and FQNEAQ (reference sequence). The CDR3 spells CASSFTTLTGAEVGYTF. The CDR3 nucleotides are TGTGCCAGCAGCTTCACCACTCTGACAGGGGCTGAGGTTGGCTACACCTTC.

A note on this clone: Other DNA sequences in the same sample also yield this CDR3. This chain links TRBV9 with TRBJ1-3; D ambiguous. Germline assignment: CDR1 SGDLS and CDR2 YYNGEE. The CDR3 has 14 residues. The V end was cut by 0 bases, the J end by 2 bases, with 6 bases between. The CDR3 bases are TGTGCCAGCAGCGTAGGCACAGCTGGAAACACCATATATTTT. This encodes CASSVGTAGNTIYF.

The rearrangement joins TRBV11-2 to TRBJ2-6; 10 nucleotides align to TRBD1. The CDR3 extends over 17 amino acids. V was pared by 5 bases and J by 3 bases, with 7 bases of the junction left unmatched. Germline V CDR1 and CDR2: SGHAT, FQNNGV. CDR3 in DNA: TGTGCCAGCAGCCCCCGACAGGGGGCGGGTGGGGCCAACGTCCTGACTTTC. This sequence encodes CASSPRQGAGGANVLTF.

This clone came up once. The V call is TRBV5-1, the J call TRBJ2-5; D ambiguous. Between the trimmed V and J ends, which lost 0 bases and 5 bases, there was a span of 2 bases. Germline V gene sequence: CDR1 SGHRS, CDR2 YFSETQ. The CDR3 length is 11 residues. In DNA form, the CDR3 reads TGCGCCAGCAGCTTGGATGAGACCCAGTACTTC. Translated, it gives CASSLDETQYF.

A single count supports this clone. The rearrangement links TRBV9 to TRBJ1-2, with TRBD1 matching over 8 bases. Losses at the gene ends were 0 bases for V and 8 bases for J; bases not matched to a gene: 12. The CDR3 is 16 amino acids. CDR1 and CDR2 (germline): SGDLS, YYNGEE. CDR3 region: CASSVGGQVPLGGYTF. CDR3 nucleotides: TGTGCCAGCAGCGTAGGGGGACAGGTTCCCCTTGGAGGCTACACCTTC.

The chain combines TRBV30 with TRBJ1-1; maybe TRBD1 (5 bases). Trimming left V 7 bases short and J 5 bases short, with 17 bases between. From germline, CDR1 is GTSNPN and CDR2 SVGIG (reference sequence). The CDR3 sequence is 13 residues long. The CDR3 coding sequence is TGTGCCTCCCCGGGACGGAGGAGAACTGAAGCTTTCTTT. Residues: CASPGRRRTEAFF.

V is TRBV10-2 and J is TRBJ1-1; no definite D call. CDR3 length equals 13 residues. The ends were cut back, 5 bases at V and 1 base at J, with 8 bases in the middle. Germline CDR1 and CDR2: WSHSY and SAAADI. The CDR3 protein is CASSPPTNTEAFF. The CDR3 DNA reads TGCGCCAGCAGTCCGCCCACGAACACTGAAGCTTTCTTT.

The chain recombines TRBV6-5 with TRBJ2-5; D gene unclear. The length of the CDR3 is 14 residues. The V end was cut by 4 bases, the J end by 5 bases, with 14 bases between. Per the germline V gene, CDR1 is MNHEY and CDR2 is SVGAGI. The CDR3 sequence: CASSSGFQRETQYF. The CDR3 bases are TGTGCCAGCAGTTCTGGATTTCAAAGGGAGACCCAGTACTTC.

The rearrangement uses TRBV7-2 and TRBJ2-2; D call uncertain. The CDR3 contains 15 residues. The germline gives CDR1 SGHTA, CDR2 FQGNSA. V was pared by 1 base and J by 1 base, with 7 bases between. Here the CDR3 DNA reads TGTGCCAGCAGCTTAGGCCTTATGAACACCGGGGAGCTGTTTTTT. Its translation is CASSLGLMNTGELFF. Full variable domain (missing parts from reference TRBV7-2 and TRBJ2-2): GAGVSQSPSNKVTEKGKDVELRCDPISGHTALYWYRQSLGQGLEFLIYFQGNSAPDKSGLPSDRFSAERTGGSVSTLTIQRTQQEDSAVYLCASSLGLMNTGELFFGEGSRLTVL.

The CDR3 bases are TGTGCCAGCAGCCAACAGAGGTTCTCAACTAATGAAAAACTGTTTTTT. It codes for CASSQQRFSTNEKLFF. This chain links TRBV7-2 with TRBJ1-4; D unresolved. The V end was cut by 5 bases, the J end by 0 bases, with 13 bases between. Per germline, CDR1 SGHTA and CDR2 FQGNSA. This CDR3 comprises 16 residues.

The rearrangement links TRBV18 to TRBJ2-1; D possibly corresponds to TRBD1 (5 bases). Trimming pared 0 bases from V and 10 bases from J, leaving 19 bases between. The CDR3 runs to 16 residues. Germline V lookup: CDR1 KGHSH, CDR2 LQKENI. For the CDR3, the DNA is TGTGCCAGCTCACCACCGGGGTATCAGGGTAGAGAGGAGCAGTTCTTC. Amino acids: CASSPPGYQGREEQFF. The variable domain in full, with the rest retrieved from reference TRBV18 and TRBJ2-1, is NAGVMQNPRHLVRRRGQEARLRCSPMKGHSHVYWYRQLPEEGLKFMVYLQKENIIDESGMPKERFSAEFPKEGPSILRIQQVVRGDSAAYFCASSPPGYQGREEQFFGPGTRLTVL.

V usage is TRBV7-6 and J usage is TRBJ1-2; TRBD1 aligns across 8 bases. The V and J ends lost 5 bases and 7 bases, in that order; junction bases with no gene match: 15. The CDR3 spans 16 residues. Germline lookup yields CDR1 SGHVS and CDR2 FNYEAQ. The CDR3, as DNA: TGTGCCAGCAGCGCGACGCCGGACAGGGAAGCGATTGGCTACACCTTC. Its translation: CASSATPDREAIGYTF.

This clone was detected only once. V usage is TRBV7-8 and J usage is TRBJ2-1; D is tentatively TRBD1 or TRBD2 (6 bases each). Germline-derived CDR1 and CDR2 are SGHVS and FQNEAQ. CDR3 length: 12 residues. The V end was cut by 6 bases, the J end by 7 bases, with 10 bases between. In nucleotides, the CDR3 is TGTGCCAGCAGGGGGGGCGGAAATGAGCAGTTCTTC. Amino acids: CASRGGGNEQFF.

CDR3 residues: CASSITDYNEQFF. The CDR3 DNA reads TGTGCCAGTAGTATCACGGATTACAATGAGCAGTTCTTC. The chain couples TRBV19 to TRBJ2-1; no clear D. Germline V gives CDR1 LNHDA, CDR2 SQIVND (reference sequence). This CDR3 has 13 amino acids. The V end lost 3 bases, the J end lost 4 bases, and 7 bases lay between the germline ends. The full variable domain, completed using reference TRBV19 and TRBJ2-1, is DGGITQSPKYLFRKEGQNVTLSCEQNLNHDAMYWYRQDPGQGLRLIYYSQIVNDFQKGDIAEGYSVSREKKESFPLTVTSAQKNPTAFYLCASSITDYNEQFFGPGTRLTVL.